Listed below are T cell receptor beta chains from one sample, sequenced in a study of T cell repertoires in cytomegalovirus infection. TCRdb fed the reads into MiXCR, producing one record per CDR3 protein. Among 500,000 to 600,000 distinct CDR3 sequences listed, approximately 15% were seen once. Specimen: CD8+ T cells from PBMCs. The receptor source for this set is a human donor in good health (CMV status not recorded). Some clones in this sample may be carry-over from other donors' samples. CDR3s include the opening cysteine and the closing phenylalanine or tryptophan.

J gene,V gene,CDR3 protein
TRBJ1-1,TRBV12-3/TRBV12-4,CASSWSGGTEAFF
TRBJ1-5,TRBV7-6,CASSDGTGKDQPQHF
TRBJ1-2,TRBV29-1,CRGLGGIEGYTF
TRBJ2-7,TRBV3-1,CASSPRTGSIHEQYF
TRBJ1-2,TRBV7-9,CASTLQGREYGYTF
TRBJ2-7,TRBV7-9,CASTPGGREQYF
TRBJ2-7,TRBV29-1,CSAIGGSYEQYF
TRBJ2-5,TRBV13,CASDRSGETQYF
TRBJ2-3,TRBV6-5,CASSPSGGTTDTQYF
TRBJ1-6,TRBV5-1,CASSPQGVGDNSPLHF
TRBJ1-5,TRBV7-9,CASSLWGPSTGYSNQPQHF
TRBJ1-1,TRBV5-5,CASSSRGAAEAFF
TRBJ2-6,TRBV24-1,CATSGNSLSGANVLTF
TRBJ1-6,TRBV5-8,CASSIRQEGHPDSPLHF
TRBJ1-1,TRBV7-9,CASIMTGLNTEAFF
TRBJ2-2,TRBV20-1,CSARDGLNTGELFF
TRBJ1-3,TRBV15,CATSRDREPGNTIYF
TRBJ2-1,TRBV7-3,CASSLTSGRYEQFF
TRBJ1-1,TRBV7-9,CASSPGQGPNEAFF
TRBJ2-5,TRBV2,CASSDGGAWETQYF
TRBJ1-1,TRBV2,CASIQGVTFF
TRBJ2-7,TRBV7-6,CASSPEGWDRASYEQYF
TRBJ2-7,TRBV7-6,CASSSPGTSGYEQYF
TRBJ2-7,TRBV5-5,CASSLTLRGNEQYF
TRBJ2-1,TRBV7-3,CASSLTGVDEQFF
TRBJ1-3,TRBV28,CASRDPYRESGNTIYF
TRBJ2-1,TRBV7-9,CASSPSPGTGGHEQFF
TRBJ1-5,TRBV3-1,CASSQEGRGHQPQHF
TRBJ2-1,TRBV9,CASARELAEPEQFF
TRBJ2-4,TRBV2,CASSASPTGWNIQYF
TRBJ2-3,TRBV7-6,CASSILSGRTADTQYF
TRBJ2-7,TRBV29-1,CSVVGGQGFYEQYF
TRBJ2-7,TRBV7-9,CASSSLNSFSYEQYF
TRBJ2-5,TRBV28,CASSSRVEETQYF
TRBJ1-4,TRBV29-1,CSGLGEKLFF
TRBJ2-1,TRBV4-1,CARSQGGGGRGQFF
TRBJ2-1,TRBV19,CASSPEDYNEQFF
TRBJ2-1,TRBV7-8,CASSLRDFNYNEQFF
TRBJ1-1,TRBV6-6,CASSYVGAPTEAFF
TRBJ2-1,TRBV2,CASGTLAGGWNEQFF
TRBJ1-1,TRBV5-6,CASSLERTAFF
TRBJ1-1,TRBV7-2,CASSQTVMNTEAFF
TRBJ2-2,TRBV11-2,CASSFWTASNTGELFF
TRBJ2-5,TRBV5-1,CASSFSGLEETQYF
TRBJ2-3,TRBV12-5,CASSSWTTDTQYF
TRBJ2-1,TRBV6-5,CASRLTSGGPSSYNEQFF
TRBJ1-4,TRBV9,CASSKTGAYRATNEKLFF
TRBJ2-1,TRBV28,CASSLHSLAGGSNEQFF
TRBJ2-5,TRBV23-1,CASSPPRQEETQYF
TRBJ1-1,TRBV11-3,CASSLAGSQAFF
TRBJ1-1,TRBV6-5,CASSYSGGVGTEAFF
TRBJ2-1,TRBV20-1,CSCPAGATYNEQFF